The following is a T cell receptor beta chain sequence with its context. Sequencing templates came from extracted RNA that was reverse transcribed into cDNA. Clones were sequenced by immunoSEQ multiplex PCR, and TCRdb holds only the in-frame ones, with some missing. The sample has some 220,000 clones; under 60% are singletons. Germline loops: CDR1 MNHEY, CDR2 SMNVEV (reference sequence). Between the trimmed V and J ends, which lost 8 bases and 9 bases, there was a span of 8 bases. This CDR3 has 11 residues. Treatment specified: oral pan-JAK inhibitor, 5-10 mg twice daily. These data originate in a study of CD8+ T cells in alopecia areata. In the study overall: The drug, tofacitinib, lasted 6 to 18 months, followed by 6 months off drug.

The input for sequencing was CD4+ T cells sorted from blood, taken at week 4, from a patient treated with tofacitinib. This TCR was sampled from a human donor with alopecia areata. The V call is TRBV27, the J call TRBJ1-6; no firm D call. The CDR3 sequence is CASGEVSPLHF. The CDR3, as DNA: TGTGCCAGCGGGGAGGTTTCACCCCTCCACTTT.